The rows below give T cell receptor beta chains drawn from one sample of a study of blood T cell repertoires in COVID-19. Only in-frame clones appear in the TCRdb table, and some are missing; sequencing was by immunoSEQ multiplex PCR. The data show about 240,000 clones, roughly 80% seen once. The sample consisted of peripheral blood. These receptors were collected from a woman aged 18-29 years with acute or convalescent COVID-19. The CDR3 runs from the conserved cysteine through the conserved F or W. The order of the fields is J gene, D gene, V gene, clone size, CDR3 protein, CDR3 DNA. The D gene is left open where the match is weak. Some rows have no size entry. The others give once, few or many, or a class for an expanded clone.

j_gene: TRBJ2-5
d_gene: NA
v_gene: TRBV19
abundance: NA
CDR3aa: CASSIVSGWETQYF
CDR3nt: TGTGCCAGTAGTATAGTGTCGGGTTGGGAGACCCAGTACTTC

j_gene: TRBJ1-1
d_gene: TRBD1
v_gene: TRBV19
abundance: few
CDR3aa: CASIMDRGTEAFF
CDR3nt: TGTGCCAGTATCATGGACAGGGGAACTGAAGCTTTCTTT

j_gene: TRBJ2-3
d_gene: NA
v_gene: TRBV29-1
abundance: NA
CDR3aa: CSARPGLGVTDTQYF
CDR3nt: TGCAGCGCCCGACCCGGGTTGGGTGTCACAGATACGCAGTATTTT

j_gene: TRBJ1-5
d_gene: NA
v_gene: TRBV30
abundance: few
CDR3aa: CAWSGVNQPQHF
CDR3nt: TGTGCCTGGAGCGGGGTAAATCAGCCCCAGCATTTT

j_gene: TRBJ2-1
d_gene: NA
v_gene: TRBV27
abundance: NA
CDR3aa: CASSFSRVDSGWNEQFF
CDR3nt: TGTGCCAGCAGTTTTAGCAGGGTAGATAGTGGGTGGAATGAGCAGTTCTTC

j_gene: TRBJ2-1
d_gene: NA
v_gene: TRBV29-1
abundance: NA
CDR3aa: CSVDLEGEGGYNEQFF
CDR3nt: TGCAGCGTTGATTTGGAGGGAGAGGGTGGCTACAATGAGCAGTTCTTC

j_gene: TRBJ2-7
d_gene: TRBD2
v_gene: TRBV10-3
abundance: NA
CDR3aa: CAISESTSGSEGEQYF
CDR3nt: TGTGCCATCAGTGAGTCGACTAGCGGGAGTGAGGGCGAGCAGTACTTC

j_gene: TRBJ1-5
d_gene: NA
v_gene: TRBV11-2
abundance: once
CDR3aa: CASSLTGLDQPQHF
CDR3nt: TGTGCCAGCAGCTTGACAGGTTTAGATCAGCCCCAGCATTTT

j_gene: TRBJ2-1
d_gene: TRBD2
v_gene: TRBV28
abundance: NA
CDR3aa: CASSPRGVTYNEQFF
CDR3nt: TGTGCCAGCAGTCCCCGGGGGGTCACCTACAATGAGCAGTTCTTC

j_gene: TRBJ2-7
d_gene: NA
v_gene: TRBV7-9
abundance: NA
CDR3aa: CASSRTGINPYEQYF
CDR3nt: TGTGCCAGCAGCCGTACAGGGATAAATCCTTACGAGCAGTACTTC

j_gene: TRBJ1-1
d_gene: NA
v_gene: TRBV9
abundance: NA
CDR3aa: CASSAYDRRNTEAFF
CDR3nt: TGTGCCAGCAGCGCGTACGACAGAAGAAACACTGAAGCTTTCTTT

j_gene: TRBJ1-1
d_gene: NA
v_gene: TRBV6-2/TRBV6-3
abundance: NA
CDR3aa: CASSTPPGVLTEAFF
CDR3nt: TGTGCCAGCAGTACCCCGCCCGGGGTACTCACTGAAGCTTTCTTT

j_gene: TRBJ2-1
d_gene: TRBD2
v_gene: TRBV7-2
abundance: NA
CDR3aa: CASSSKGGLAGEMGNEQFF
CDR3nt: TGTGCCAGCAGCTCCAAAGGAGGTCTAGCGGGAGAGATGGGGAATGAGCAGTTCTTC

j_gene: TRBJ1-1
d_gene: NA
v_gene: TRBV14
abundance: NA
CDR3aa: CASNPGAGTGNTEAFF
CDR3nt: TGTGCCAGCAACCCAGGGGCCGGGACGGGGAACACTGAAGCTTTCTTT

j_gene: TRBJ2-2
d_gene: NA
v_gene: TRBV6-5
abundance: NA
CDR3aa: CASSPDYQYTGELFF
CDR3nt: TGTGCCAGCAGCCCCGACTACCAATACACCGGGGAGCTGTTTTTT

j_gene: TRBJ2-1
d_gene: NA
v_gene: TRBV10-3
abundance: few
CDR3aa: CAISELGPSEQFF
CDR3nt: TGTGCCATCAGTGAGTTGGGGCCCAGTGAGCAGTTCTTC

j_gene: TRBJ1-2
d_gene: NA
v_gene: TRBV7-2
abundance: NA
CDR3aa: CASSLLGDLLYGYTF
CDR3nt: TGTGCCAGCAGCTTACTCGGGGACTTACTCTATGGCTACACCTTC

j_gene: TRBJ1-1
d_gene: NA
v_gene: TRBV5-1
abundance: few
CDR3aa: CASSRGAGNTEAFF
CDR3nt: TGCGCCAGCAGCCGCGGGGCTGGGAACACTGAAGCTTTCTTT

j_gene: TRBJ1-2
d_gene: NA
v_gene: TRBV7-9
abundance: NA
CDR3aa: CASSLQENYGYTF
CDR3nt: TGTGCCAGCAGCTTACAGGAAAACTATGGCTACACCTTC

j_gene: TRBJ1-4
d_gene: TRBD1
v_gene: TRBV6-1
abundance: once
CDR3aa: CASGVRTGPNEKLFF
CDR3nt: TGTGCCAGCGGTGTAAGGACAGGGCCTAATGAAAAACTGTTTTTT

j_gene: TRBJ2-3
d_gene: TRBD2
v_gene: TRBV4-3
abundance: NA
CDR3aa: CASSPVLAGDLTDTQYF
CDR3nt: TGCGCCAGCAGCCCGGTACTAGCGGGAGACCTTACAGATACGCAGTATTTT

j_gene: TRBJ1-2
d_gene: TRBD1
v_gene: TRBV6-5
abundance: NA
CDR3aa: CASKGTANYGYTF
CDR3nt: TGTGCCAGCAAGGGGACAGCCAACTATGGCTACACCTTC

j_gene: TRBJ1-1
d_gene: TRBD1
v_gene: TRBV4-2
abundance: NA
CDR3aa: CASSQTGGGAEAFF
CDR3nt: TGTGCCAGCAGCCAGACAGGGGGAGGAGCTGAAGCTTTCTTT

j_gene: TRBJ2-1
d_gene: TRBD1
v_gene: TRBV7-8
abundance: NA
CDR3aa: CASSRTGFNEQFF
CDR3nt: TGTGCCAGCAGCCGGACAGGGTTCAATGAGCAGTTCTTC

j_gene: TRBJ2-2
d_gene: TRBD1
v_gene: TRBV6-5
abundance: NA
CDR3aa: CASSYSQGAGELFF
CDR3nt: TGTGCCAGCAGTTACAGCCAGGGGGCCGGGGAGCTGTTTTTT

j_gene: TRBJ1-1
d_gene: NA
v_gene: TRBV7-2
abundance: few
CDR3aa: CASSLDRVNTEAFF
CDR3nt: TGTGCCAGCAGCTTAGACAGGGTGAACACTGAAGCTTTCTTT

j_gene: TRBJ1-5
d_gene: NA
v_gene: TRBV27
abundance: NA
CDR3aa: CASTSHGGNQPQHF
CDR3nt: TGTGCCAGCACATCCCACGGAGGCAATCAGCCCCAGCATTTT

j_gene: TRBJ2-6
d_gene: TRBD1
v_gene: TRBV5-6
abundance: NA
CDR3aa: CASSIQGLRSGANVLTF
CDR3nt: TGTGCCAGCAGCATACAGGGGCTTCGCTCTGGGGCCAACGTCCTGACTTTC

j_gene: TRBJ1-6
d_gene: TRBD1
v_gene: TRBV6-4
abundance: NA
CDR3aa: CASRSRDRGPSSYNSPLHF
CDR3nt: TGTGCCAGCAGGAGCCGGGACAGGGGGCCAAGCTCCTATAATTCACCCCTCCACTTT

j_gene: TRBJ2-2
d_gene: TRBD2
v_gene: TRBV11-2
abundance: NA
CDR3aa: CASSYGLAGGPGGELFF
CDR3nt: TGTGCCAGCAGCTACGGACTAGCGGGAGGGCCTGGGGGGGAGCTGTTTTTT

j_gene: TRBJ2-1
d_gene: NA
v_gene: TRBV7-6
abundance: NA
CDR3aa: CASSSQRDSRNEQFF
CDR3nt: TGTGCCAGCAGCTCACAAAGGGACTCACGCAATGAGCAGTTCTTC

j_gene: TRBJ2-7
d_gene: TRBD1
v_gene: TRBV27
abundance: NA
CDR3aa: CASSWGTGQYEQYF
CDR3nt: TGTGCCAGCAGTTGGGGGACAGGGCAGTACGAGCAGTACTTC

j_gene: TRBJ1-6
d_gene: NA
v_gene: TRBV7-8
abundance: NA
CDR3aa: CASSSRGQQGPNSPLHF
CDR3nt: TGTGCCAGCAGCTCAAGGGGCCAACAGGGCCCCAATTCACCCCTCCACTTT

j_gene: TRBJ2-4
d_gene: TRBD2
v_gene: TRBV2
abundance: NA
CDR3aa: CASSSGLAGLAKNIQYF
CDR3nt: TGTGCCAGCAGTTCCGGACTAGCGGGGCTAGCCAAAAACATTCAGTACTTC

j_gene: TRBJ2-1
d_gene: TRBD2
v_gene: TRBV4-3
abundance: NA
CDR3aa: CASSRRTSGRIGEQFF
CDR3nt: TGCGCCAGCAGCCGGCGGACTAGCGGGAGGATCGGTGAGCAGTTCTTC

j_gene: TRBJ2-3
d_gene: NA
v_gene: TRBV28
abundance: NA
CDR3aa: CASSLRHLSTDTQYF
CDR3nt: TGTGCCAGCAGTTTGAGGCATCTTAGCACAGATACGCAGTATTTT

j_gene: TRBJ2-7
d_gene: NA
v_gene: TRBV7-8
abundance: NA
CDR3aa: CASSPGEWSYEQYF
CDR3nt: TGTGCCAGCAGCCCAGGGGAATGGTCCTACGAGCAGTACTTC

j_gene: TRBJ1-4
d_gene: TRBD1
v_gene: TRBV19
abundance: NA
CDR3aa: CASRPPRQGTNEKLFF
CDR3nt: TGTGCCAGTAGGCCACCCCGACAGGGAACTAATGAAAAACTGTTTTTT

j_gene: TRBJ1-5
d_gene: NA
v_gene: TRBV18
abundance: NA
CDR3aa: CASSPSPDQPQHF
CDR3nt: TGTGCCAGCTCACCTTCTCCAGATCAGCCCCAGCATTTT

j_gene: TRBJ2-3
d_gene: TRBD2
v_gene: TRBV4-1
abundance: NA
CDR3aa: CASSQEATSGLGSRTDTQYF
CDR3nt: TGCGCCAGCAGCCAAGAGGCGACTAGCGGGTTGGGGTCCCGCACAGATACGCAGTATTTT

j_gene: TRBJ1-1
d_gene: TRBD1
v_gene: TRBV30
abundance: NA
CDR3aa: CAWRAGTGQSAFF
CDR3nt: TGTGCCTGGAGGGCCGGGACAGGGCAGAGTGCTTTCTTT

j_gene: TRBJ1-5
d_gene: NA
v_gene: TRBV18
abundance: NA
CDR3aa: CASSPRDSNQPQHF
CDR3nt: TGTGCCAGCTCACCACGAGATAGCAATCAGCCCCAGCATTTT

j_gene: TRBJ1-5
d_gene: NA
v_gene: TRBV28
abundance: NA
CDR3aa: CASSSSQPQHF
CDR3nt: TGTGCCAGCAGTTCCTCTCAGCCCCAGCATTTT

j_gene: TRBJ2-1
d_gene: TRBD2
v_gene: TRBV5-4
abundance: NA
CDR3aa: CASSLTRLAGDRDEQFF
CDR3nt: TGTGCCAGCAGCCTTACACGACTAGCGGGAGATCGCGATGAGCAGTTCTTC

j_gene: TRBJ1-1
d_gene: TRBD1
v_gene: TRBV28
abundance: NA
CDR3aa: CASTLLPGQGLFSEAFF
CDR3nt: TGTGCCAGCACCCTACTACCGGGACAGGGGCTTTTCTCTGAAGCTTTCTTT

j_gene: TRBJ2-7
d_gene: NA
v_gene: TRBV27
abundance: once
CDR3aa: CASSRTWGGYEQYF
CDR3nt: TGTGCCAGCAGTAGGACCTGGGGAGGATACGAGCAGTACTTC

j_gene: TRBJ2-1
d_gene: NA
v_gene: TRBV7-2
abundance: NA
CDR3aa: CASSLGIASYNEQFF
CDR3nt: TGTGCCAGCAGCTTGGGAATAGCGTCTTACAATGAGCAGTTCTTC

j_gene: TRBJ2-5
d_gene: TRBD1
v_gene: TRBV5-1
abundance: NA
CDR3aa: CASSLVMSGGETQYF
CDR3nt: TGCGCCAGCAGCTTGGTAATGTCAGGGGGAGAGACCCAGTACTTC

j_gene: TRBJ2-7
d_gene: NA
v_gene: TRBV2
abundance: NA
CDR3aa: CASSQGLLGEQYF
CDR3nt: TGTGCCAGCAGCCAGGGACTCCTGGGGGAGCAGTACTTC

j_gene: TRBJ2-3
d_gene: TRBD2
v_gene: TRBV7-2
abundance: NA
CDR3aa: CASSLRGSGGTDTQYF
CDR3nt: TGTGCCAGCAGCTTGAGGGGTAGCGGGGGCACAGATACGCAGTATTTT

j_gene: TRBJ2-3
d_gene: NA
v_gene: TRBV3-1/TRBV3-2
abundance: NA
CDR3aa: CASSQAEFVTQYF
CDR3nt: TGTGCCAGCAGCCAAGCCGAGTTCGTTACGCAGTATTTT

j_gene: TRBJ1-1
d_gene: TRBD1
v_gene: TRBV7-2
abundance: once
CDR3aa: CASSLVGTVTEAFF
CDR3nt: TGTGCCAGCAGCTTAGTGGGGACAGTGACTGAAGCTTTCTTT

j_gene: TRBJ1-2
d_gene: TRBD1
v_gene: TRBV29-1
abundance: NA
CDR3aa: CSATMTGNYGYTF
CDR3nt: TGCAGCGCTACTATGACAGGGAACTATGGCTACACCTTC

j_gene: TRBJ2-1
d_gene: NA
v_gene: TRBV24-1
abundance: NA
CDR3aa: CATSSGGTAAGNEQFF
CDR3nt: TGTGCCACCAGTTCAGGCGGGACGGCTGCGGGGAATGAGCAGTTCTTC

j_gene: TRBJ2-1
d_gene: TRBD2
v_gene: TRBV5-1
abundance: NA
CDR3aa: CASSPPLGSSGASAHEQFF
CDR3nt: TGCGCCAGCAGCCCCCCCCTGGGGTCTAGCGGGGCCTCTGCCCATGAGCAGTTCTTC

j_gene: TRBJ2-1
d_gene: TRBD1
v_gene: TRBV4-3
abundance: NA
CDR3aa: CASSQEDRVYNEQFF
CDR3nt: TGCGCCAGCAGCCAAGAAGACAGGGTCTACAATGAGCAGTTCTTC

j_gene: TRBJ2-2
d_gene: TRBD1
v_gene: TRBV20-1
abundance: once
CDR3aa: CSASYRGPGTGELFF
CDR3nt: TGCAGTGCTAGTTACAGGGGGCCGGGCACCGGGGAGCTGTTTTTT

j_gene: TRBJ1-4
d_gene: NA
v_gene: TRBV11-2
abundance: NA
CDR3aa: CASREIRVEKLFF
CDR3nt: TGTGCCAGTCGGGAGATCCGCGTTGAAAAACTGTTTTTT

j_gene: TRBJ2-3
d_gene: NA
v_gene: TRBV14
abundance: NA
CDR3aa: CASSQETPWDTQYF
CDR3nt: TGTGCCAGCAGCCAAGAAACTCCGTGGGATACGCAGTATTTT